The rows below give T cell receptor beta chains drawn from one sample of a study of high-grade serous ovarian cancer treatment subgroups. Data came from immunoSEQ multiplex PCR; TCRdb stores just in-frame clones and leaves some out. The sample consists of about 12,000 clones, 88% of them appearing once. The sample consisted of tumor tissue. These receptors were taken from a human donor with high-grade serous ovarian cancer. Each CDR3 is given with its conserved first and last residue. A D gene is named only where the DNA matches it firmly. Not all rows give a size; the values are once, few, many and, for expanded clones, a class.

v_call: TRBV2; j_call: TRBJ1-1; clone_size: NA; d_call: NA; cdr3_aa: CASSERVLNTEAFF; cdr3_nt: TGTGCCAGCAGTGAACGGGTCTTGAACACTGAAGCTTTCTTT
v_call: TRBV2; j_call: TRBJ1-3; clone_size: NA; d_call: NA; cdr3_aa: CASSRGSGNTIYF; cdr3_nt: TGTGCCAGCTCCCGCGGGTCTGGAAACACCATATATTTT
v_call: TRBV5-4; j_call: TRBJ2-3; clone_size: NA; d_call: TRBD2; cdr3_aa: CASSPLREALTDTQYF; cdr3_nt: TGTGCCAGCAGCCCCCTACGGGAGGCTCTCACAGATACGCAGTATTTT
v_call: TRBV5-4; j_call: TRBJ1-5; clone_size: NA; d_call: NA; cdr3_aa: CARLRDTNQPQHF; cdr3_nt: TGTGCCAGACTCCGGGACACAAATCAGCCCCAGCATTTT
v_call: TRBV19; j_call: TRBJ1-6; clone_size: NA; d_call: TRBD1; cdr3_aa: CASSIVGTASSYNSPLHF; cdr3_nt: TGTGCCAGTAGTATAGTTGGGACAGCGAGCTCCTATAATTCACCCCTCCACTTT
v_call: TRBV11-2; j_call: TRBJ1-1; clone_size: NA; d_call: NA; cdr3_aa: CASSPTRVAEAFF; cdr3_nt: TGTGCCAGCAGCCCAACGAGGGTCGCTGAAGCTTTCTTT
v_call: TRBV7-3; j_call: TRBJ1-1; clone_size: NA; d_call: TRBD1; cdr3_aa: CASSPGQGSGMNTEAFF; cdr3_nt: TGTGCCAGCAGCCCGGGACAGGGGAGCGGGATGAACACTGAAGCTTTCTTT
v_call: TRBV5-1; j_call: TRBJ2-2; clone_size: NA; d_call: NA; cdr3_aa: CASSLDGQNTGELFF; cdr3_nt: TGCGCCAGCAGCTTGGATGGGCAAAACACCGGGGAGCTGTTTTTT
v_call: TRBV15; j_call: TRBJ1-3; clone_size: NA; d_call: TRBD1; cdr3_aa: CATSRTGAGNTIYF; cdr3_nt: TGTGCCACCAGCAGGACAGGGGCAGGAAACACCATATATTTT
v_call: TRBV10-3; j_call: TRBJ1-1; clone_size: once; d_call: NA; cdr3_aa: CAISGGPTEAFF; cdr3_nt: TGTGCCATCAGTGGGGGACCTACGGAAGCTTTCTTT
v_call: TRBV30; j_call: TRBJ2-7; clone_size: NA; d_call: TRBD2; cdr3_aa: CAWSARGAYEQYF; cdr3_nt: TGTGCCTGGAGTGCTCGGGGGGCCTACGAGCAGTACTTC
v_call: TRBV21-1; j_call: TRBJ1-6; clone_size: NA; d_call: NA; cdr3_aa: CASSKGAENSPLHF; cdr3_nt: TGTGCCAGCAGCAAGGGGGCTGAAAATTCACCCCTCCACTTT
v_call: TRBV5-1; j_call: TRBJ2-3; clone_size: NA; d_call: TRBD2; cdr3_aa: CASSLGLAGASSTDTQYF; cdr3_nt: TGCGCCAGCAGCCTTGGACTAGCGGGGGCCTCTAGCACAGATACGCAGTATTTT
v_call: TRBV7-9; j_call: TRBJ1-5; clone_size: NA; d_call: TRBD1; cdr3_aa: CASSSVGQGKGNQPQHF; cdr3_nt: TGTGCCAGCAGCAGCGTTGGACAGGGCAAGGGAAATCAGCCCCAGCATTTT
v_call: TRBV6-5; j_call: TRBJ1-1; clone_size: NA; d_call: NA; cdr3_aa: CASSYSPGQEAFF; cdr3_nt: TGTGCCAGCAGTTACTCTCCCGGACAGGAAGCTTTCTTT
v_call: TRBV9; j_call: TRBJ1-1; clone_size: NA; d_call: NA; cdr3_aa: CASSLAGTLGIAEAFF; cdr3_nt: TGTGCCAGCAGCTTAGCAGGGACTTTGGGAATTGCTGAAGCTTTCTTT
v_call: TRBV29-1; j_call: TRBJ1-2; clone_size: NA; d_call: NA; cdr3_aa: CSVAGTLDGYTF; cdr3_nt: TGCAGCGTAGCCGGGACATTGGATGGCTACACCTTC
v_call: TRBV7-8; j_call: TRBJ2-2; clone_size: NA; d_call: NA; cdr3_aa: CASSLVPQANTGELFF; cdr3_nt: TGTGCCAGCAGCTTAGTTCCACAGGCGAACACCGGGGAGCTGTTTTTT
v_call: TRBV9; j_call: TRBJ1-1; clone_size: once; d_call: TRBD1; cdr3_aa: CASSASGGGTEAFF; cdr3_nt: TGTGCCAGCAGCGCATCAGGGGGAGGCACTGAAGCTTTCTTT
v_call: TRBV27; j_call: TRBJ2-5; clone_size: NA; d_call: TRBD2; cdr3_aa: CASKPGLAGGRLETQYF; cdr3_nt: TGTGCCAGCAAACCGGGACTAGCGGGGGGGCGGCTGGAGACCCAGTACTTC
v_call: TRBV4-2; j_call: TRBJ2-5; clone_size: NA; d_call: NA; cdr3_aa: CASSQDIKTQYF; cdr3_nt: TGTGCCAGCAGCCAAGATATCAAAACCCAGTACTTC
v_call: TRBV2; j_call: TRBJ1-2; clone_size: NA; d_call: NA; cdr3_aa: CASSEAFTVAGGYTF; cdr3_nt: TGTGCCAGCAGTGAAGCTTTCACAGTGGCTGGTGGCTACACCTTC
v_call: TRBV19; j_call: TRBJ2-1; clone_size: NA; d_call: TRBD2; cdr3_aa: CASSDSGNSYNEQFF; cdr3_nt: TGTGCCAGTAGTGATAGCGGGAACTCCTACAATGAGCAGTTCTTC
v_call: TRBV28; j_call: TRBJ2-1; clone_size: NA; d_call: NA; cdr3_aa: CASSLSVVARNEQFF; cdr3_nt: TGTGCCAGCAGTTTATCCGTGGTAGCTAGGAATGAGCAGTTCTTC
v_call: TRBV7-9; j_call: TRBJ1-1; clone_size: once; d_call: NA; cdr3_aa: CASSPTTANTEAFF; cdr3_nt: TGTGCCAGCAGCCCAACCACAGCGAACACTGAAGCTTTCTTT
v_call: TRBV11-2; j_call: TRBJ2-5; clone_size: NA; d_call: TRBD2; cdr3_aa: CASRTRASGLGETQYF; cdr3_nt: TGTGCCAGCAGGACCCGGGCTAGCGGGCTGGGAGAGACCCAGTACTTC
v_call: TRBV27; j_call: TRBJ1-2; clone_size: once; d_call: NA; cdr3_aa: CASSFTGKGYTF; cdr3_nt: TGTGCCAGCAGTTTTACAGGGAAGGGCTACACCTTC
v_call: TRBV7-3; j_call: TRBJ1-1; clone_size: NA; d_call: NA; cdr3_aa: CASSLQANTEAFF; cdr3_nt: TGTGCCAGCAGCTTACAGGCGAACACTGAAGCTTTCTTT
v_call: TRBV15; j_call: TRBJ1-6; clone_size: NA; d_call: NA; cdr3_aa: CATSQKSAYNSPLHF; cdr3_nt: TGTGCCACCAGCCAGAAGTCCGCTTATAATTCACCCCTCCACTTT
v_call: TRBV30; j_call: TRBJ1-1; clone_size: NA; d_call: NA; cdr3_aa: CAWAGGGTEAFF; cdr3_nt: TGTGCCTGGGCTGGCGGGGGAACTGAAGCTTTCTTT
v_call: TRBV5-5; j_call: TRBJ2-3; clone_size: NA; d_call: NA; cdr3_aa: CASSLAGRTDTQYF; cdr3_nt: TGTGCCAGCAGCTTGGCGGGGCGGACAGATACGCAGTATTTT